This T cell receptor (beta chain) originates from a study of T cells after yellow fever vaccination. Study-wide points: Weaker, the secondary response had a peak occurring faster, on day 5 versus 15. In post-booster samples, most primary-vaccination clones reappeared (approximately 96% CD4, around 87% CD8).

CDR3 length: 15 residues. V was clipped by 5 bases and J by 8 bases; unmatched bases: 11. Germline CDR1 reads MRHNA; CDR2 reads SNTAGT. Concerning this clonotype: Its target is not known.

TCRdb re-derived calls from the 5' RACE reads in MiXCR, one entry per CDR3 protein. The sample consists of about 340,000 distinct CDR3 sequences, almost 4% of them appearing once. The material sequenced was PBMCs, taken 5 days after the yellow fever booster vaccination. The sequence derives from a man between 18 and 35 years old who received the YFV17D yellow fever vaccine. The chain carries TRBV6-4 and TRBJ2-2; 7 nucleotides match TRBD1. This chain's CDR3 is CASSSGQEIGGELFF. The CDR3 bases are TGTGCCAGCAGTTCCGGACAGGAGATTGGTGGGGAGCTGTTTTTT.